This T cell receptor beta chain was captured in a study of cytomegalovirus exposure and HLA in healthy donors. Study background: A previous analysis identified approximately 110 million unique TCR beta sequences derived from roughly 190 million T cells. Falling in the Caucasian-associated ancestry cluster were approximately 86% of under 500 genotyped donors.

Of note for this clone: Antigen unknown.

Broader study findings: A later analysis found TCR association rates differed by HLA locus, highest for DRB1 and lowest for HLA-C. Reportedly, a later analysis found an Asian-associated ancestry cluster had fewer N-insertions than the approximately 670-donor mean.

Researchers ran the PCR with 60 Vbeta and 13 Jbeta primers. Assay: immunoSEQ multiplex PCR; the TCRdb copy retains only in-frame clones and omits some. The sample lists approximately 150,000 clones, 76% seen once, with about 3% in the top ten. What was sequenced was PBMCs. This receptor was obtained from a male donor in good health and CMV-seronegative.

The chain's CDR3 is CASSLGRESNEQFF. The CDR3 bases are TGTGCCAGCAGCTTGGGGCGGGAAAGCAATGAGCAGTTCTTC. The chain has TRBV5-6 and TRBJ2-1; a possible D gene is TRBD2 (6 bases). The CDR3 extends over 14 amino acids. Trimming removed 0 bases from V and 6 bases from J, with 10 bases in between. Germline assignment: CDR1 SGHDT and CDR2 YYEEEE.